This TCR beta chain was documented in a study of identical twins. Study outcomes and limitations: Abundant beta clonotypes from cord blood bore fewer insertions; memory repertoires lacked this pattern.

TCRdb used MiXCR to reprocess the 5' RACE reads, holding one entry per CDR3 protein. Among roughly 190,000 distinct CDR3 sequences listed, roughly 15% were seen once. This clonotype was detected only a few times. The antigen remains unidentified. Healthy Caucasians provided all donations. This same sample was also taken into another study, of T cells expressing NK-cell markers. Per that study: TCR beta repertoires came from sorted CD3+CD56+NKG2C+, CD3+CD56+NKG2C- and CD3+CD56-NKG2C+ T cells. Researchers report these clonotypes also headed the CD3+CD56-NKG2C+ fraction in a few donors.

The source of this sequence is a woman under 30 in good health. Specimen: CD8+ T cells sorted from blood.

The CDR3 DNA follows: TGTGCCAGCAGCTTAGCAGGACTAGCGGGGTTCAATGAGCAGTTCTTC. Translation gives CASSLAGLAGFNEQFF. The chain combines TRBV7-9 with TRBJ2-1, with TRBD2 matching over 12 bases. The germline gives CDR1 SEHNR, CDR2 FQNEAQ (reference sequence). The CDR3 runs to 16 residues. The J segment lost 6 bases and the V segment lost 0 bases, leaving 3 bases of the junction unmatched.